This record concerns one T cell receptor beta chain sequence. CDR1 and CDR2 from the germline V gene are SGHTS and YDEGEE. The CDR3 covers 16 residues. The V end lost 3 bases, the J end lost 0 bases, and 13 bases lay between the germline ends. The sample is drawn from a study of T cell responses to AZD1222 COVID-19 vaccine. Assay used: immunoSEQ multiplex PCR; TCRdb lists only in-frame clones, some missing. The data contain 75,000 to 95,000 clones, about 85% of them seen just once; the ten biggest clones take up more than 4%. The chain joins TRBV5-8 to TRBJ1-3; D is undetermined. The receptor's source is an adult who received the AZD1222 COVID-19 vaccine. The sample here was peripheral blood, taken 28 days after the second AZD1222 dose. The CDR3 DNA sequence: TGTGCCAGCAGCTCGCGACTTGGCAACTCTGGAAACACCATATATTTT. Amino acid sequence: CASSSRLGNSGNTIYF.